This entry features one T cell receptor beta chain sequence. Its antigen is unidentified. With 2 bases clipped from V and 7 bases from J, the junction kept 5 bases outside the gene matches. CDR1 is MNHNS, CDR2 SASEGT, per germline. The CDR3 loop spans 13 amino acids. This specimen belongs to a study of cytomegalovirus exposure and HLA in healthy donors. Study background: Genetic ancestry analysis placed approximately 78% of the 300 to 500 donors that were genotyped in the Caucasian-associated cluster. General study findings and limits: The study listed 150 to 200 cytomegalovirus-associated TCR beta chains. Sequencing likely produced, as an artifact, a cluster of highly shared sequence variants.

Amplification used 60 Vbeta primers and 13 Jbeta primers. TCRdb's copy holds only in-frame clones and misses some; the assay was immunoSEQ multiplex PCR. The table shows around 64,000 clones, with approximately 80% occurring only once. Sequencing input: PBMCs. The sequence came from a man aged 18 to 35 in good health and CMV-seropositive. V is TRBV6-1 and J is TRBJ2-7; 7 bases align to TRBD1. CDR3 sequence reads: CASSELFRGEQYF. CDR3 DNA: TGTGCCAGCAGTGAATTGTTCAGGGGGGAGCAGTACTTC.